One and the same sample provided the 22 T cell receptor beta chains below, sequenced in a study of cytomegalovirus exposure and HLA in healthy donors. Generated by immunoSEQ multiplex PCR, the TCRdb table keeps only in-frame clones and is missing some. This sample has 130,000 or so clones, with 75% to 90% found just once. Sequencing was performed on PBMCs. These receptors came from a woman under 30 in good health and CMV-seronegative.

The CDR3 loop is CASSPGTAYDYGYTF. Here the CDR3 DNA reads TGTGCCAGCAGCCCAGGGACAGCGTACGACTATGGCTACACCTTC. The chain has TRBV9 and TRBJ1-2; 7 nucleotides align to TRBD1. The CDR3 has 15 amino acids. The trim removed 4 bases at V and 3 bases at J, leaving 9 bases unmatched. Per germline, CDR1 SGDLS and CDR2 YYNGEE.

V gene TRBV5-6 combines with J gene TRBJ2-1; D possibly corresponds to TRBD2 (5 bases). CDR3 length equals 16 residues. The V gene lost 2 bases and the J gene lost 0 bases, with 12 bases spanning the gap. Per the germline V gene, CDR1 is SGHDT and CDR2 is YYEEEE. As DNA, the CDR3 is TGTGCCAGCAGCTTTGGGCCGGCGGGCTCCTACAATGAGCAGTTCTTC. This sequence encodes CASSFGPAGSYNEQFF.

The chain couples TRBV2 to TRBJ2-7, with 10 bases lining up with TRBD1. Germline assignment: CDR1 SNHLY and CDR2 FYNNEI. V lost 6 bases to trimming and J lost 2 bases; unmatched junction nucleotides: 4. This CDR3 is 14 amino acids long. The CDR3, as DNA: TGTGCCAGCAGGAGGACAGGGGGGACCTACGAGCAGTACTTC. It specifies CASRRTGGTYEQYF.

CDR3 DNA: TGTGCCAGCAGGCCGGGACAGGGGGAAGGCTATGGCTACACCTTC. This codes for CASRPGQGEGYGYTF. The chain recombines TRBV7-9 with TRBJ1-2; TRBD1 aligns across 11 bases. Germline CDR1 reads SEHNR; CDR2 reads FQNEAQ (reference sequence). The CDR3 contains 15 residues. The V segment lost 6 bases and the J segment 4 bases; nucleotides outside the gene matches: 7. Using reference TRBV7-9 and TRBJ1-2 for the parts outside the CDR3, the full variable domain is DTGVSQNPRHKITKRGQNVTFRCDPISEHNRLYWYRQTLGQGPEFLTYFQNEAQLEKSRLLSDRFSAERPKGSFSTLEIQRTEQGDSAMYLCASRPGQGEGYGYTFGSGTRLTVV.

The rearrangement uses TRBV19 and TRBJ1-6; tentative D call: TRBD1 (5 bases). The V end lost 1 base, the J end lost 8 bases, and 9 bases lay between the germline ends. The CDR3 contains 14 residues. CDR1 and CDR2 from the germline V gene are LNHDA and SQIVND (reference sequence). The CDR3 nucleotides are TGTGCCAGTAGTATAGGGGGAGGGGATTCACCCCTCCACTTT. Its translation is CASSIGGGDSPLHF.

The J gene is TRBJ2-1, the V gene TRBV5-4; 8 positions match TRBD2. CDR1 and CDR2 from the germline V gene are SGHNT and YYREEE (reference sequence). The CDR3 covers 15 residues. J lost 3 bases, V lost 5 bases, and 7 bases had no gene match. In nucleotides, the CDR3 is TGTGCCAGCAGGCTTAGCGGGGCCAACTACAATGAGCAGTTCTTC. It is translated as CASRLSGANYNEQFF.

The chain joins TRBV9 to TRBJ1-3, with 9 nucleotides matching TRBD1. The junction had 6 bases not matched to a gene; V was cut back by 5 bases and J by 3 bases. CDR3 length: 15 amino acids. Germline values: CDR1 SGDLS, CDR2 YYNGEE. CDR3 DNA: TGTGCCAGCAGTAACCGGGACAGGGTTGGAAACACCATATATTTT. It translates to CASSNRDRVGNTIYF.

The chain joins TRBV19 to TRBJ1-5; 8 nucleotides line up with TRBD1. V was clipped by 6 bases and J by 11 bases; unmatched bases: 15. CDR1 is LNHDA and CDR2 is SQIVND in the germline V gene (reference sequence). This CDR3 contains 15 residues. This CDR3 is CASRPDRGSPLSQHF. CDR3 in DNA: TGTGCCAGTAGGCCCGACAGGGGTTCCCCCCTTTCCCAGCATTTT.

The V and J genes are TRBV5-1 and TRBJ1-3; TRBD1 aligns across 11 bases. The CDR3 runs 13 residues. The germline CDR1 and CDR2 sequences are SGHRS and YFSETQ. Trimming at V came to 4 bases and at J to 8 bases, leaving 2 bases not matched to a gene. The CDR3 spells CASSMGQGDTIYF. The CDR3 DNA is TGCGCCAGCAGCATGGGACAGGGGGACACCATATATTTT.

CDR3 sequence: CASIVRTGENTIYF. CDR3 in DNA: TGTGCCAGCATTGTTCGGACAGGGGAAAACACCATATATTTT. The rearrangement joins TRBV2 to TRBJ1-3; 9 positions match TRBD1. CDR1 is SNHLY, CDR2 FYNNEI, per germline. V lost 7 bases, J lost 6 bases, and 7 bases stayed unmatched. This CDR3 comprises 14 residues.

The chain employs TRBV13 and TRBJ1-2; D is possibly TRBD1 (6 bases). V lost 6 bases to trimming and J lost 8 bases, with 28 bases between them. The germline gives CDR1 PRHDT, CDR2 FYEKMQ (reference sequence). The CDR3 is 17 amino acids. As DNA, the CDR3 is TGTGCCAGCAGATGGGCGTTGGGGCGGCAAGGGGGTGACGGCTACACCTTC. Translated, it gives CASRWALGRQGGDGYTF.

This clone has only a few counts. The chain recombines TRBV11-1 with TRBJ2-7, with D maybe TRBD2 (6 bases). This CDR3 contains 12 residues. Germline-derived CDR1 and CDR2 are SGHAT and FQDESV (reference sequence). Trimming stripped 5 bases from V and 5 bases from J, with 10 bases between. This CDR3 reads CASSPTRNEQYF. The CDR3, as DNA: TGTGCCAGCAGCCCGACTAGGAACGAGCAGTACTTC.

The chain links TRBV5-6 to TRBJ2-7, with 7 bases that match TRBD1. Germline V gene data show CDR1 as SGHDT and CDR2 as YYEEEE. The CDR3 has 14 residues. V was clipped by 3 bases and J by 2 bases; unmatched bases: 5. The CDR3 nucleotides read TGTGCCAGCAGCTACCAGGGGGTAACCTACGAGCAGTACTTC. This sequence encodes CASSYQGVTYEQYF.

This chain joins TRBV9 and TRBJ2-2, with 9 bases identical to TRBD2. The CDR3 totals 15 residues. Germline V CDR1 and CDR2: SGDLS, YYNGEE. V gave up 3 bases and J gave up 2 bases; unmatched junction bases: 2. The CDR3, as DNA: TGTGCCAGCAGCGGTAGCGGGGGAAACACCGGGGAGCTGTTTTTT. Translating it yields CASSGSGGNTGELFF.

The genes are TRBV28 and TRBJ2-7; no firm D call. The germline CDR1 and CDR2 sequences are MDHEN and SYDVKM. V shed 6 bases and J shed 2 bases, with 14 bases lying between them. The CDR3 totals 14 residues. CDR3 sequence (DNA): TGTGCCAGCAGCCACCCATACAACGCCTACGAGCAGTACTTC. As protein: CASSHPYNAYEQYF.

This sequence joins TRBV6-6 and TRBJ1-1, with 7 bases aligning to TRBD1. The V gene's germline CDR1 is MNHNY and CDR2 SVGAGI (reference sequence). The CDR3 covers 15 residues. J gave up 4 bases and V 7 bases, and 12 bases lay outside the gene matches. The CDR3 coding sequence is TGTGCCAGCACCGCCCACAGGGGAAGCGGCACTGAAGCTTTCTTT. Its protein is CASTAHRGSGTEAFF.

The V call is TRBV6-5, the J call TRBJ2-7; maybe TRBD2 (6 bases). The CDR3 extends over 13 amino acids. Germline CDR1 MNHEY, CDR2 SVGAGI. V lost 6 bases to trimming and J lost 8 bases, with 17 bases between them. The chain's CDR3 is CASRAGTAGQQYF. The CDR3 bases are TGTGCCAGCAGGGCCGGGACTGCGGGTCAGCAGTACTTC.

The chain employs TRBV6-4 and TRBJ2-3; 10 bases line up with TRBD2. V lost 5 bases and J lost 4; bases outside the gene matches: 15. The CDR3 covers 18 residues. From germline, CDR1 is MRHNA and CDR2 SNTAGT. The CDR3 coding sequence is TGTGCCAGCAGTCCCCGGGCGGTAGCGGGGGGTAAGGCAGATACGCAGTATTTT. It encodes CASSPRAVAGGKADTQYF.

This clone was recorded once. The chain links TRBV7-9 to TRBJ1-2, with D tentatively TRBD1 (6 bases). Germline loops: CDR1 SEHNR, CDR2 FQNEAQ (reference sequence). Trimming pared 5 bases from V and 1 base from J, leaving 11 bases between. The CDR3 is made up of 14 amino acids. The CDR3 sequence is CASSQDRFNYGYTF. CDR3 bases: TGTGCCAGCAGCCAGGACAGATTTAACTATGGCTACACCTTC.

The chain has TRBV6-5 and TRBJ1-2; D is perhaps TRBD1 (5 bases). The V end lost 0 bases, the J end lost 2 bases, and 13 bases lay between the germline ends. Germline CDR1 MNHEY, CDR2 SVGAGI. The CDR3 sequence is 16 residues long. The DNA of the CDR3 is TGTGCCAGCAGTTACTCGATTTCTAGGGGCAACTATGGCTACACCTTC. As protein: CASSYSISRGNYGYTF.

V gene TRBV6-1 combines with J gene TRBJ2-2, with D tentatively TRBD1 (6 bases). The CDR3 covers 16 residues. CDR1 and CDR2 (germline): MNHNS, SASEGT. V dropped 3 bases and J dropped 1 base, with 12 bases sitting between them. The CDR3 here is CASSEQQGVNTGELFF. CDR3 sequence (DNA): TGTGCCAGCAGTGAGCAACAGGGAGTGAACACCGGGGAGCTGTTTTTT.

V usage is TRBV2 and J usage is TRBJ2-1; D ambiguous. In germline, CDR1 is SNHLY, CDR2 FYNNEI. The germline V and J ends were trimmed by 3 bases and 10 bases, with 7 bases remaining between them. This CDR3 is built from 11 residues. CDR3: CASSDMEEQFF. The CDR3 nucleotides read TGTGCCAGCAGTGATATGGAGGAGCAGTTCTTC.